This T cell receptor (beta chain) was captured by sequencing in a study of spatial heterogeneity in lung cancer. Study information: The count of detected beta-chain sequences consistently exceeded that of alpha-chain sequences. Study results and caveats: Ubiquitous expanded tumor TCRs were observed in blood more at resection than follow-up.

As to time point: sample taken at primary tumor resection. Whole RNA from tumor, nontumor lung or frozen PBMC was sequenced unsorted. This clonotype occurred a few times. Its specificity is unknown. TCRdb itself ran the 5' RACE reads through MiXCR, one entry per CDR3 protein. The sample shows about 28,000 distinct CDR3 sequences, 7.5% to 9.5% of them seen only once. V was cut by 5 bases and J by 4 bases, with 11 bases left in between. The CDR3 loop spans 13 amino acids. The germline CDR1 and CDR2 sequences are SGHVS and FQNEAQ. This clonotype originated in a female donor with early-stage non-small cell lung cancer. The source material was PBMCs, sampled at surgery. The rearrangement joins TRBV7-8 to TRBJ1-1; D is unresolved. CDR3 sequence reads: CASSATPGTEAFF. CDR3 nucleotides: TGTGCCAGCAGCGCCACCCCGGGCACTGAAGCTTTCTTT.